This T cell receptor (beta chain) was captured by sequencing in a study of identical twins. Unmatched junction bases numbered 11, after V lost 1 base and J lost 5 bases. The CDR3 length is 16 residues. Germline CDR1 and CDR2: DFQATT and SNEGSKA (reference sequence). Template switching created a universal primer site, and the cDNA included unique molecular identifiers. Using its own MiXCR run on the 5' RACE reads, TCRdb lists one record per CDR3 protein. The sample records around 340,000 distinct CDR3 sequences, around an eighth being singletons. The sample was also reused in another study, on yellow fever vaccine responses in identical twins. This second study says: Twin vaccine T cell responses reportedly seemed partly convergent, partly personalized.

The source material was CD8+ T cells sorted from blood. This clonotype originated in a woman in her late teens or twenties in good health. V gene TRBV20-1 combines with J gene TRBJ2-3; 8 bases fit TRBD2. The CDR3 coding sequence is TGCAGTGCTAGAGTCTCACTGACTAGCGAGAGAGATACGCAGTATTTT. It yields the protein CSARVSLTSERDTQYF.